This record concerns one T cell receptor (beta chain) sequence. The method was immunoSEQ multiplex PCR; TCRdb's version includes in-frame clones alone and lacks a portion of them. The table lists 140,000 or so clones, around 85% of them singletons. This entry comes from a study of blood T cell repertoires in COVID-19. Looking at the study overall: The analysed material was cDNA or gDNA that came from T cells, B-cell-depleted T cells, or PBMCs.

What was sequenced was peripheral blood. The origin of this receptor is a man aged 45-60 years with acute or convalescent COVID-19.

The chain's CDR3 is CASSESTGDYTYNSPLHF. In DNA form, the CDR3 reads TGCGCCAGCAGTGAGTCCACAGGGGATTATACCTATAATTCACCCCTCCACTTT. V usage is TRBV10-2 and J usage is TRBJ1-6, with 7 bases matching TRBD1. Germline V gene sequence: CDR1 WSHSY, CDR2 SAAADI. This CDR3 contains 18 residues. The V gene end was trimmed by 0 bases and the J gene end by 2 bases; junction bases not matched to a gene: 7.